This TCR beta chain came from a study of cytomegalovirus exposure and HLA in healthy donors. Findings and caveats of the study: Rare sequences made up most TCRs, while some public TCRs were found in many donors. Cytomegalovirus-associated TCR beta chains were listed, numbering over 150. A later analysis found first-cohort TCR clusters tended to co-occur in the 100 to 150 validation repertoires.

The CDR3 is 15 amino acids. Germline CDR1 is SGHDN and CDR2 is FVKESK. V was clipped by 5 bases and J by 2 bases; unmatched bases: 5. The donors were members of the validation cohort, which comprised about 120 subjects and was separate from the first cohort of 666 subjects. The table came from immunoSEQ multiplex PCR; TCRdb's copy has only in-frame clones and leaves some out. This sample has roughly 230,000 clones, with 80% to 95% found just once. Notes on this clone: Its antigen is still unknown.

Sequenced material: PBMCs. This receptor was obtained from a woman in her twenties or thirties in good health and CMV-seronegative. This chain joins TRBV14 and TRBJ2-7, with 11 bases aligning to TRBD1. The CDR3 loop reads CASSYGTGGTYEQYF. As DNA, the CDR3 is TGTGCCAGCAGCTATGGGACAGGGGGGACCTACGAGCAGTACTTC.